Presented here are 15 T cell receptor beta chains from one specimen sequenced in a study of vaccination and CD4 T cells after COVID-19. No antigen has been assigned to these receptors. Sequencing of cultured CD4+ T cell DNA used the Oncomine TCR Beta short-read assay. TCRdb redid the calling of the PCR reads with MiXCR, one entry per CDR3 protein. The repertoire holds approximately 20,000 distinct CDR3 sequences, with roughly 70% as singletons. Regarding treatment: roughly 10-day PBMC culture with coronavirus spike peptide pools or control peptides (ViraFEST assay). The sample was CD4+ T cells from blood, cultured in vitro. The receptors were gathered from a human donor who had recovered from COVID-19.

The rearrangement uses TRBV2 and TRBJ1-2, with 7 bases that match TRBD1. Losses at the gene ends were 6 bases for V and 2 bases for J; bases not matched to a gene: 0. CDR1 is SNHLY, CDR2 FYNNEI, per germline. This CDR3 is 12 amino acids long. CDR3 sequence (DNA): TGTGCCAGCAGGACAGGGAACTATGGCTACACCTTC. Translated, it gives CASRTGNYGYTF.

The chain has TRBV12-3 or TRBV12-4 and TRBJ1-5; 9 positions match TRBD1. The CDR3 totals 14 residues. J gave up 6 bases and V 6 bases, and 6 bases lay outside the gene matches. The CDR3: CASSNGQGIQPQHF. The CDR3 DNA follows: TGTGCCAGCAGCAATGGACAGGGGATTCAGCCCCAGCATTTT.

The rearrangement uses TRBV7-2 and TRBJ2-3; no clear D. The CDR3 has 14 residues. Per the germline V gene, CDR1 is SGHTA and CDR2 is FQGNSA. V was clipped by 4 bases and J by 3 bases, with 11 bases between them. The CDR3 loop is CASSSPVGTDTQYF. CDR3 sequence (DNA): TGTGCCAGCAGCTCCCCGGTTGGGACAGATACGCAGTATTTT. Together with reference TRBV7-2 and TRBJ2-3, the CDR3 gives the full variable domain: GAGVSQSPSNKVTEKGKDVELRCDPISGHTALYWYRQSLGQGLEFLIYFQGNSAPDKSGLPSDRFSAERTGGSVSTLTIQRTQQEDSAVYLCASSSPVGTDTQYFGPGTRLTVL.

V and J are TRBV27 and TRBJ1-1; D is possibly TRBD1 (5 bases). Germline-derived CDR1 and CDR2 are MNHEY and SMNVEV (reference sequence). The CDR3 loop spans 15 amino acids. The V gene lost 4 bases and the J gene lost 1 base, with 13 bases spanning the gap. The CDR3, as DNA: TGTGCCAGCAGTTCTTCCAGGGTAGGGAACACTGAAGCTTTCTTT. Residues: CASSSSRVGNTEAFF.

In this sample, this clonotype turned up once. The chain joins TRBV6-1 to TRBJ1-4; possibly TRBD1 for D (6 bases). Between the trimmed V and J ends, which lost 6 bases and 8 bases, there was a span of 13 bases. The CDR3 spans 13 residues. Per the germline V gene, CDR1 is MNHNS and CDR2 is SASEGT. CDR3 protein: CASRGGDGEKLFF. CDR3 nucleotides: TGTGCCAGCAGAGGGGGAGACGGGGAAAAACTGTTTTTT.

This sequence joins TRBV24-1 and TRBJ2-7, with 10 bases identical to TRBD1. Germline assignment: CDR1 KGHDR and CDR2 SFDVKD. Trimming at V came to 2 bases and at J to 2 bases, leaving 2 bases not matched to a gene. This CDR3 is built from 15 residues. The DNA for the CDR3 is TGTGCCACCAGTGATTCCGGGACAGGGGCCTACGAGCAGTACTTC. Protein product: CATSDSGTGAYEQYF.

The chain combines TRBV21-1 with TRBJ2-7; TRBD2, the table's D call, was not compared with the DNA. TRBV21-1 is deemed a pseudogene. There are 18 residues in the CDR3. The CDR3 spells CASSKIKLRTSGRYEQYF. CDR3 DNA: TGTGCCAGCAGCAAAATAAAGTTAAGGACTAGCGGGAGGTACGAGCAGTACTTC.

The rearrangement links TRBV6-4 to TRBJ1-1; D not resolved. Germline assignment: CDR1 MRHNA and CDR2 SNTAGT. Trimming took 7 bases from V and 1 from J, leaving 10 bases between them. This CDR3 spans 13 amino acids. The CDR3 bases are TGTGCCAGCAAGACCCACGCGAACACTGAAGCTTTCTTT. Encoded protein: CASKTHANTEAFF.

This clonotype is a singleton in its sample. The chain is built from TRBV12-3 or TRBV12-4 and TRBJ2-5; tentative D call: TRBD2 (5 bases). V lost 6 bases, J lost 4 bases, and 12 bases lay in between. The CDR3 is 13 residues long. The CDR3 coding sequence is TGTGCCAGCAGCATACTAGTTACAGAGACCCAGTACTTC. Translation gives CASSILVTETQYF.

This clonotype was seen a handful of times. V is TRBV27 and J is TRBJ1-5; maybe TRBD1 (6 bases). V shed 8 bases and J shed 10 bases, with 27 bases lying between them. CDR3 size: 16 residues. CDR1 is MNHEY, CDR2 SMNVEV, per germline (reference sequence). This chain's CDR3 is CASWTRRGGRIFPQHF. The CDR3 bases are TGTGCCAGCTGGACGAGGAGGGGGGGCCGGATTTTTCCCCAGCATTTT.

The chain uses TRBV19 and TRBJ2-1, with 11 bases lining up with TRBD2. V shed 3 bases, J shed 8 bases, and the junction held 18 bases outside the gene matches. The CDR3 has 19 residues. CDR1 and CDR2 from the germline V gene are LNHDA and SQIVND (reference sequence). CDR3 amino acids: CASSMDALGLAGGLDEQFF. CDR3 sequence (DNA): TGTGCCAGTAGTATGGACGCCCTCGGGCTAGCGGGAGGTCTAGATGAGCAGTTCTTC. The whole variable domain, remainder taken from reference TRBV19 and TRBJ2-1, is DGGITQSPKYLFRKEGQNVTLSCEQNLNHDAMYWYRQDPGQGLRLIYYSQIVNDFQKGDIAEGYSVSREKKESFPLTVTSAQKNPTAFYLCASSMDALGLAGGLDEQFFGPGTRLTVL.

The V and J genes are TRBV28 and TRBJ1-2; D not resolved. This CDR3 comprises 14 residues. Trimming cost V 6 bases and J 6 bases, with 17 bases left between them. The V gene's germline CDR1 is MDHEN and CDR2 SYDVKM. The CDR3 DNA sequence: TGTGCCAGCAGCTCGCCTTGGAGGGTTCATGGCTACACCTTC. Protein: CASSSPWRVHGYTF.

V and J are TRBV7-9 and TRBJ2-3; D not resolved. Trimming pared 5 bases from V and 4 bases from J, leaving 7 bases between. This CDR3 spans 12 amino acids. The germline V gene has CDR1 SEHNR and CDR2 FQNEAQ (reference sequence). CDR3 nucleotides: TGTGCCAGCAGCCCCTCGTCAGATACGCAGTATTTT. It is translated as CASSPSSDTQYF.

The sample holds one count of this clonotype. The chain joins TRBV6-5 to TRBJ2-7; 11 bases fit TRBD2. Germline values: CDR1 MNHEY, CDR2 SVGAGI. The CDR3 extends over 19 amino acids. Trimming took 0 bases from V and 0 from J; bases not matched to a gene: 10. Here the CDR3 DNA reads TGTGCCAGCAGTTACTCGATTGTTCTAGCGGGAGGCCCCTCCTACGAGCAGTACTTC. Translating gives CASSYSIVLAGGPSYEQYF.

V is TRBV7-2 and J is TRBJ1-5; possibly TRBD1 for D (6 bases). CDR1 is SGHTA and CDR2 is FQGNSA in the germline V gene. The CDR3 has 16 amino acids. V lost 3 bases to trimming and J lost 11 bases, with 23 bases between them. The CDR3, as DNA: TGTGCCAGCAGCTTTTACGTAACAGGGCCCGGGGGCGCCCAGCATTTT. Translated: CASSFYVTGPGGAQHF.